Listed below are T cell receptor beta chains from one sample, sequenced in a study of blood T cell repertoires in COVID-19. Some clones are missing from TCRdb's copy, which holds only in-frame ones; the method was immunoSEQ multiplex PCR. The data show some 70,000 clones, about 82% seen once. Sequences were obtained from peripheral blood. The receptors shown here come from a woman between 55 and 75 years old with acute or convalescent COVID-19. Each CDR3 is given with its conserved first and last residue. A D gene is named only where the DNA matches it firmly. Expanded clones are given a class, and other clones once, few, many or no size at all.

CASSLWEPRELVTDTQYF,TGTGCCAGCAGTTTATGGGAACCGAGGGAATTGGTAACAGATACGCAGTATTTT,NA,NA,TRBJ2-3,TRBV28
CASSLGTVETQYF,TGCGCCAGCAGCCTCGGGACTGTTGAGACCCAGTACTTC,NA,NA,TRBJ2-5,TRBV4-1
CASSLKPGQRRPEAFF,TGTGCCAGCAGCTTAAAGCCGGGACAGCGGAGACCTGAAGCTTTCTTT,TRBD1,NA,TRBJ1-1,TRBV13
CASSQENRVEQYF,TGCGCCAGCAGCCAAGAGAACAGGGTCGAGCAGTACTTC,NA,NA,TRBJ2-7,TRBV4-1
CASRRTSGGLDEQYF,TGTGCCAGCAGACGGACTAGCGGGGGTCTGGACGAGCAGTACTTC,TRBD2,NA,TRBJ2-7,TRBV6-5
CASSPLAGGLNEQFF,TGTGCCAGCAGTCCCCTAGCGGGGGGGCTCAATGAGCAGTTCTTC,TRBD2,NA,TRBJ2-1,TRBV6-2/TRBV6-3
CATSRSPSRAGGVSGELFF,TGTGCCACCAGCCGATCCCCCTCCCGAGCGGGAGGCGTCTCCGGGGAGCTGTTTTTT,TRBD2,NA,TRBJ2-2,TRBV15
CASSLLRADSEAFF,TGTGCCAGCAGTTTACTCAGGGCCGATTCTGAAGCTTTCTTT,NA,NA,TRBJ1-1,TRBV28
CASSTQGLSSGNTIYF,TGTGCCAGCAGCACCCAGGGACTTAGCTCTGGAAACACCATATATTTT,NA,NA,TRBJ1-3,TRBV9
CASSKEGDYTF,TGTGCCAGCTCGAAAGAGGGGGACTACACCTTC,NA,once,TRBJ1-2,TRBV18
CASSLTGTTEAFF,TGTGCCAGCAGCTTGACAGGGACCACTGAAGCTTTCTTT,TRBD1,NA,TRBJ1-1,TRBV7-9
CASSVATIHEQFF,TGTGCCAGCAGCGTCGCTACTATCCATGAGCAGTTCTTC,NA,once,TRBJ2-1,TRBV9
CASSYSGQNTGELFF,TGTGCCAGCAGTTACTCGGGACAGAACACCGGGGAGCTGTTTTTT,NA,medium-sized,TRBJ2-2,TRBV6-6
CASSPGTSERTPYF,TGTGCCAGCAGCCCCGGGACTAGCGAACGTACTCCGTACTTC,TRBD2,NA,TRBJ2-7,TRBV6-5
CASSQGSRSTDTQYF,TGTGCCAGCAGCCAAGGTAGCAGAAGCACAGATACGCAGTATTTT,NA,NA,TRBJ2-3,TRBV4-2
CASSPRGTGRTEAFF,TGTGCCAGCAGTCCGAGGGGGACAGGGAGAACTGAAGCTTTCTTT,TRBD1,NA,TRBJ1-1,TRBV25-1
CASSLVGRGGGYTF,TGTGCCAGCAGCTTGGTGGGCAGGGGCGGCGGCTACACCTTC,NA,NA,TRBJ1-2,TRBV5-4
CASSEDRGLYEQYF,TGTGCCAGCAGTGAGGATCGGGGTTTGTACGAGCAGTACTTC,NA,NA,TRBJ2-7,TRBV2
CASSIGGRGFYNEQFF,TGTGCCAGTAGTATAGGGGGCAGGGGGTTCTACAATGAGCAGTTCTTC,TRBD1,NA,TRBJ2-1,TRBV19
CASSQIRQGRGQPQHF,TGTGCCAGCAGCCAAATAAGGCAGGGTAGGGGTCAGCCCCAGCATTTT,NA,few,TRBJ1-5,TRBV14
CASSLTGVSGNTIYF,TGTGCCAGCAGCCTAACAGGGGTCTCTGGAAACACCATATATTTT,TRBD1,few,TRBJ1-3,TRBV7-9
CASHMDRSYGYTF,TGTGCCAGCCATATGGACAGGTCCTATGGCTACACCTTC,TRBD1,NA,TRBJ1-2,TRBV2
CASSQEQGDSNQPQHF,TGTGCCAGCAGCCAAGAACAGGGGGATAGCAATCAGCCCCAGCATTTT,TRBD1,NA,TRBJ1-5,TRBV4-2
CAINPGVGTDTQYF,TGTGCCATCAATCCGGGAGTGGGCACAGATACGCAGTATTTT,NA,NA,TRBJ2-3,TRBV10-3
CASSPPLNREAFF,TGTGCCAGCAGCCCCCCATTAAATAGAGAAGCTTTCTTT,NA,once,TRBJ1-1,TRBV28
CASSVRESYNEQFF,TGTGCCAGCAGTGTACGGGAGTCCTACAATGAGCAGTTCTTC,NA,NA,TRBJ2-1,TRBV2
CASSQGHVSGELFF,TGCGCCAGCAGTCAGGGGCACGTGTCCGGGGAGCTGTTTTTT,NA,NA,TRBJ2-2,TRBV5-1
CATSSSGGEQFF,TGTGCCACCAGCTCCTCGGGAGGTGAGCAGTTCTTC,TRBD2,NA,TRBJ2-1,TRBV15
CASSPGTASGSTDTQYF,TGCGCCAGCAGCCCAGGCACCGCTAGCGGGAGCACAGATACGCAGTATTTT,TRBD2,NA,TRBJ2-3,TRBV5-1
CATRTQANTEAFF,TGTGCCACCAGAACACAGGCGAACACTGAAGCTTTCTTT,NA,once,TRBJ1-1,TRBV24-1
CASTRTPQAVWETQYF,TGTGCCAGCACCAGGACCCCCCAAGCGGTCTGGGAGACCCAGTACTTC,NA,NA,TRBJ2-5,TRBV2
CASSQQGAGMNTEAFF,TGTGCCAGCAGCCAACAGGGGGCGGGTATGAACACTGAAGCTTTCTTT,TRBD1,NA,TRBJ1-1,TRBV7-8
CASSLAFGSLEQYF,TGCGCCAGCAGCTTGGCTTTCGGTTCCCTCGAGCAGTACTTC,NA,few,TRBJ2-7,TRBV5-1
CASSSAVQQLNYGYTF,TGTGCCAGCAGTTCTGCGGTGCAGCAACTTAACTATGGCTACACCTTC,NA,NA,TRBJ1-2,TRBV27
CASSELGEGYTF,TGTGCCAGCAGTGAATTAGGGGAAGGCTACACCTTC,NA,few,TRBJ1-2,TRBV2
CASSRGIGGNTEAFF,TGTGCCAGCTCCCGCGGCATCGGGGGGAACACTGAAGCTTTCTTT,NA,NA,TRBJ1-1,TRBV18
CSASSYGYTF,TGCAGTGCTAGCAGCTATGGCTACACCTTC,NA,NA,TRBJ1-2,TRBV20-1
CASSRAVTSGAYNEQFF,TGTGCCAGCAGCCGAGCCGTTACTAGCGGCGCCTACAATGAGCAGTTCTTC,TRBD2,NA,TRBJ2-1,TRBV4-2
CAWRLLRTGGGYTF,TGTGCCTGGAGGTTGCTCCGGACAGGGGGTGGCTACACCTTC,TRBD1,NA,TRBJ1-2,TRBV30
CASSEAADSYNEQFF,TGTGCCAGCAGTGAAGCAGCGGACTCCTACAATGAGCAGTTCTTC,NA,NA,TRBJ2-1,TRBV6-1
CASSVAPAANYGYTF,TGTGCCAGCAGCGTAGCCCCTGCAGCTAACTATGGCTACACCTTC,NA,NA,TRBJ1-2,TRBV9
CATGQGRRDGYTF,TGTGCCACCGGACAGGGGAGACGGGATGGCTACACCTTC,TRBD1,NA,TRBJ1-2,TRBV13
CASTGQGIAYGYTF,TGTGCCAGCACGGGACAGGGAATAGCCTATGGCTACACCTTC,TRBD1,NA,TRBJ1-2,TRBV2
CASSSGQMNEKLFF,TGTGCCAGCAGTTCGGGACAGATGAATGAAAAACTGTTTTTT,TRBD1,NA,TRBJ1-4,TRBV6-5
CASSPSRLAYTGELFF,TGTGCCAGCAGCCCGTCTCGACTAGCTTACACCGGGGAGCTGTTTTTT,TRBD2,NA,TRBJ2-2,TRBV5-6
CATSSGYGANVLTF,TGTGCCACCAGCTCGGGGTATGGGGCCAACGTCCTGACTTTC,NA,NA,TRBJ2-6,TRBV15
CASSVAGAASGELFF,TGTGCCAGCAGCGTAGCTGGGGCCGCAAGCGGGGAGCTGTTTTTT,NA,NA,TRBJ2-2,TRBV9